Following are 25 T cell receptor beta chains from one sample sequenced in a study of cytomegalovirus exposure and HLA in healthy donors. The PCR employed 60 Vbeta primers together with 13 Jbeta primers. The data were produced by immunoSEQ multiplex PCR, yet TCRdb's version contains in-frame clones alone and is incomplete. The repertoire holds more than 65,000 clones, with 76% as singletons. Material for sequencing was PBMCs. Every receptor here comes from a middle-aged man in good health and CMV-seronegative.

J is TRBJ2-5 and V is TRBV6-7, with TRBD1 matching 8 bases. TRBV6-7 qualifies as an ORF whose function is uncertain. The CDR3 contains 14 residues. J gave up 5 bases and V 4 bases, and 6 bases lay outside the gene matches. The CDR3, as DNA: TGTGCCAGCAGTTGGACAGGGATATCCGAGACCCAGTACTTC. It codes for CASSWTGISETQYF.

This clone was seen only a few times. This sequence joins TRBV6-1 and TRBJ2-5; 9 nucleotides line up with TRBD2. Germline CDR1 reads MNHNS; CDR2 reads SASEGT. CDR3 length: 14 residues. The trim removed 7 bases at V and 7 bases at J, leaving 10 bases unmatched. The CDR3: CASTETAGGMTQYF. CDR3 nucleotides: TGTGCCAGCACCGAAACGGCGGGGGGGATGACCCAGTACTTC.

By its share, this clone is medium-sized. V is TRBV6-4 and J is TRBJ2-3; 14 positions match TRBD2. This CDR3 contains 16 residues. From germline, CDR1 is MRHNA and CDR2 SNTAGT. Trimming cost V 2 bases and J 4 bases; bases outside gene matches: 2. CDR3 coding DNA: TGTGCCAGCAGTGACACGACTAGCGGGGGGGCAGATACGCAGTATTTT. Amino acid sequence: CASSDTTSGGADTQYF.

The chain employs TRBV30 and TRBJ2-5, with TRBD1 as a possible D gene (6 bases). The ends were cut back, 7 bases at V and 5 bases at J, with 26 bases in the middle. Per the germline V gene, CDR1 is GTSNPN and CDR2 is SVGIG (reference sequence). The CDR3 runs 16 residues. CDR3 region: CASPPNPARGGETQYF. The CDR3 region has the DNA TGTGCCTCCCCCCCGAACCCCGCCAGGGGCGGTGAGACCCAGTACTTC.

The V call is TRBV27, the J call TRBJ1-4; TRBD1 aligns across 8 bases. Germline lookup yields CDR1 MNHEY and CDR2 SMNVEV (reference sequence). CDR3 length: 14 residues. The ends lost 7 bases at V and 5 bases at J; junction bases unmatched: 6. The CDR3 spells CASTSTGANEKLFF. As DNA, the CDR3 is TGTGCCAGCACTTCGACAGGGGCAAATGAAAAACTGTTTTTT.

CDR3 protein: CASSLDSSYNSPLHF. Here the CDR3 DNA reads TGTGCCAGCAGCTTAGACAGCTCCTATAATTCACCCCTCCACTTT. The chain joins TRBV11-3 to TRBJ1-6; D gene unclear. This CDR3 is 15 amino acids long. In germline, CDR1 is SGHNT, CDR2 YENEEA. Trimming stripped 0 bases from V and 0 bases from J, with 3 bases between.

V usage is TRBV5-1 and J usage is TRBJ1-4; maybe TRBD1 (6 bases). CDR1 and CDR2 (germline): SGHRS, YFSETQ. Trimming stripped 4 bases from V and 5 bases from J, with 12 bases between. The length of the CDR3 is 14 residues. This CDR3 is CASSKQGGNEKLFF. Here the CDR3 DNA reads TGCGCCAGCAGCAAACAGGGTGGCAATGAAAAACTGTTTTTT.

The V gene is TRBV7-8, the J gene TRBJ1-3; TRBD1 matches 7 bases. Germline loops: CDR1 SGHVS, CDR2 FQNEAQ. Germline trimming cut 4 bases from V and 0 bases from J; bases unmatched to any gene: 12. CDR3 length: 18 residues. CDR3 in amino acids: CASSSVAWTGVSGNTIYF. In DNA, the CDR3 is TGTGCCAGCAGCTCCGTCGCATGGACAGGTGTCTCTGGAAACACCATATATTTT.

V and J are TRBV11-2 and TRBJ2-3, with a weak D call TRBD2 (5 bases). V was shortened by 7 bases and J by 0 bases, with 17 bases between the two germline ends. CDR3 length: 16 residues. Germline loops: CDR1 SGHAT, CDR2 FQNNGV. The CDR3 DNA reads TGTGCCAGCATCCCCGCGTCGGGGAAAAGCACAGATACGCAGTATTTT. Translation: CASIPASGKSTDTQYF.

The chain joins TRBV6-5 to TRBJ2-7; 9 bases line up with TRBD2. Germline CDR1 is MNHEY and CDR2 is SVGAGI. The V segment lost 6 bases and the J segment 0 bases; nucleotides outside the gene matches: 6. The length of the CDR3 is 15 residues. The DNA for the CDR3 is TGTGCCAGCAGAACTACTAGCGGGCCCTCCTACGAGCAGTACTTC. Translated, it gives CASRTTSGPSYEQYF.

V gene TRBV5-1 combines with J gene TRBJ1-6, with no clear D. The CDR3 covers 15 residues. Trimming left V 4 bases short and J 0 bases short, with 8 bases between. Germline V gene lookup returns CDR1 SGHRS and CDR2 YFSETQ. As DNA, the CDR3 is TGCGCCAGCAGCGTTGGGAGCTCCTATAATTCACCCCTCCACTTT. It codes for CASSVGSSYNSPLHF.

The chain employs TRBV5-4 and TRBJ1-2, with TRBD1 identical over 8 bases. The length of the CDR3 is 13 residues. The germline CDR1 and CDR2 sequences are SGHNT and YYREEE (reference sequence). J was trimmed by 4 bases and V by 6 bases; bases with no gene match: 5. The CDR3 DNA reads TGTGCCAGCAACACCGACAGGGGCTATGGCTACACCTTC. Translated, it gives CASNTDRGYGYTF.

The chain joins TRBV21-1 to TRBJ2-7; the D call of TRBD1 is as the table states it, not checked on the DNA. TRBV21-1 is assigned pseudogene status. The length of the CDR3 is 15 residues. The CDR3 sequence: CASSLQGTATYEQYF. CDR3 in DNA: TGTGCCAGCAGCCTCCAAGGGACAGCGACTTACGAGCAGTACTTC.

The chain is built from TRBV4-1 and TRBJ2-1; 12 bases align to TRBD2. Germline loops: CDR1 MGHRA, CDR2 YSYEKL. CDR3 size: 16 residues. The junction had 4 bases not matched to a gene; V was cut back by 1 base and J by 6 bases. CDR3 bases: TGCGCCAGCAGCCAAGCGAGGACTAGCGGGGTCAATGAGCAGTTCTTC. Translation: CASSQARTSGVNEQFF.

The chain recombines TRBV5-1 with TRBJ1-2; the D is unclear. Germline V gives CDR1 SGHRS, CDR2 YFSETQ. This CDR3 contains 16 residues. The ends were cut back, 0 bases at V and 8 bases at J, with 20 bases in the middle. In nucleotides, the CDR3 is TGCGCCAGCAGCTTGGGCCGGACTACAAAAGATGCCGGCTACACCTTC. It is translated as CASSLGRTTKDAGYTF.

Here the CDR3 DNA reads TGTGCCAGCAGTGTGCAGGGGGCTTTGGAGACCCAGTACTTC. Encoded protein: CASSVQGALETQYF. The chain couples TRBV28 to TRBJ2-5; 8 nucleotides agree with TRBD1. Germline-derived CDR1 and CDR2 are MDHEN and SYDVKM. The junction had 7 bases not matched to a gene; V was cut back by 5 bases and J by 5 bases. The CDR3 totals 14 residues.

The gene calls are TRBV7-9 and TRBJ2-5, with 11 bases lining up with TRBD1. The DNA end lines up better with TRBJ2-7; the J call may be wrong. CDR1 and CDR2 from the germline V gene are SEHNR and FQNEAQ (reference sequence). The CDR3 has 15 residues. CDR3 protein: CASSPGQGVTHEQYF. The CDR3, as DNA: TGTGCCAGCAGCCCGGGACAGGGGGTGACTCACGAGCAGTACTTC.

This chain joins TRBV11-2 and TRBJ1-2; D may be TRBD1 (5 bases). CDR3 length: 18 residues. V lost 4 bases, J lost 0 bases, and 21 bases lay in between. Per germline, CDR1 SGHAT and CDR2 FQNNGV. CDR3 protein: CASSSILLDKATNYGYTF. CDR3 nucleotides: TGTGCCAGCAGCTCGATTTTGTTGGACAAAGCAACTAACTATGGCTACACCTTC.

The chain links TRBV19 to TRBJ2-3; no clear D. Germline-derived CDR1 and CDR2 are LNHDA and SQIVND (reference sequence). V lost 3 bases and J lost 2, with 15 bases in between. The CDR3 spans 16 residues. In nucleotides, the CDR3 is TGTGCCAGTAGTATCGGCTACAGCCCATCCACAGATACGCAGTATTTT. Protein product: CASSIGYSPSTDTQYF.

The chain couples TRBV4-1 to TRBJ2-6; D unresolved. Germline V CDR1 and CDR2: MGHRA, YSYEKL. This CDR3 has 15 amino acids. The V gene lost 2 bases and the J gene lost 1 base, with 6 bases spanning the gap. This chain's CDR3 is CASSQSPSGANVLTF. CDR3 sequence (DNA): TGCGCCAGCAGCCAAAGCCCATCTGGGGCCAACGTCCTGACTTTC.

The CDR3 region has the DNA TGTGCCAGCAGCTCCCAGGCGTATGGCTACACCTTC. It is translated as CASSSQAYGYTF. V is TRBV5-6 and J is TRBJ1-2; the D is unclear. The V end lost 3 bases, the J end lost 5 bases, and 8 bases lay between the germline ends. The CDR3 has 12 residues. Germline CDR1 is SGHDT and CDR2 is YYEEEE.

The CDR3 DNA follows: TGTGCCAGCAGCACAGACAGGGCGATAAGGGGCAATCAGCCCCAGCATTTT. Its protein is CASSTDRAIRGNQPQHF. The V gene is TRBV7-8, the J gene TRBJ1-5; 7 bases line up with TRBD1. After removal of 5 bases from V and 2 bases from J, the junction contained 12 bases not matched to a gene. The V gene's germline CDR1 is SGHVS and CDR2 FQNEAQ. CDR3 length equals 17 residues.

This chain joins TRBV5-1 and TRBJ2-3, with TRBD2 matching over 11 bases. Germline values: CDR1 SGHRS, CDR2 YFSETQ. With 7 bases clipped from V and 4 bases from J, the junction kept 8 bases outside the gene matches. The CDR3 extends over 15 amino acids. CDR3 amino acids: CASVLAGGPSDTQYF. The CDR3 bases are TGCGCCAGCGTTTTAGCGGGGGGGCCCTCAGATACGCAGTATTTT.

This clone was observed a single time. The V call is TRBV18, the J call TRBJ2-5; D gene ambiguous. Trimming cost V 3 bases and J 3 bases, with 8 bases left between them. From germline, CDR1 is KGHSH and CDR2 LQKENI. The CDR3 extends over 13 amino acids. As DNA, the CDR3 is TGTGCCAGCTCACCTATCCAGGAAGAGACCCAGTACTTC. This gives the protein CASSPIQEETQYF.

V is TRBV10-1 and J is TRBJ1-2; 8 bases match TRBD1. V lost 6 bases to trimming and J lost 7 bases; unmatched junction nucleotides: 7. Germline assignment: CDR1 WNHNN and CDR2 SYGVQD (reference sequence). This CDR3 spans 13 amino acids. The CDR3 DNA follows: TGCGCCAGCAGCGCGACAGGGGAGAGTGGCTACACCTTC. It encodes CASSATGESGYTF.